The 12 T cell receptor beta chains below come from one sample, sequenced in a study of blood T cells in healthy people across ages. A sample-barcoded 5' primer and a J-beta primer mix were used in a second PCR of roughly 7 to 11 cycles. TCRdb used MiXCR to reprocess the 5' RACE reads, holding one entry per CDR3 protein. The sample includes around 990,000 distinct CDR3 sequences, roughly two fifths of them seen just once. Sequencing was performed on blood. These TCRs come from a man between 18 and 29 years old in good health.

There are a few counts of this clonotype. The chain links TRBV9 to TRBJ1-2, with D tentatively TRBD1 (5 bases). V was clipped by 0 bases and J by 9 bases, with 18 bases between them. Germline V gene lookup returns CDR1 SGDLS and CDR2 YYNGEE. This CDR3 is built from 15 residues. The CDR3 nucleotides are TGTGCCAGCAGCGTAGACGGGGGACTGGAAGCAAGCTACACCTTC. This translates into CASSVDGGLEASYTF. Variable domain in full (rest from reference TRBV9 and TRBJ1-2): DSGVTQTPKHLITATGQRVTLRCSPRSGDLSVYWYQQSLDQGLQFLIQYYNGEERAKGNILERFSAQQFPDLHSELNLSSLELGDSALYFCASSVDGGLEASYTFGSGTRLTVV.

The chain combines TRBV18 with TRBJ1-6, with TRBD1 identical over 8 bases. Per germline, CDR1 KGHSH and CDR2 LQKENI. This CDR3 is 15 amino acids long. The junction had 8 bases not matched to a gene; V was cut back by 3 bases and J by 10 bases. CDR3 bases: TGTGCCAGCTCACCGAACAGGGGGATCTTATCACCCCTCCACTTT. Translating it yields CASSPNRGILSPLHF. Full variable domain (missing parts from reference TRBV18 and TRBJ1-6): NAGVMQNPRHLVRRRGQEARLRCSPMKGHSHVYWYRQLPEEGLKFMVYLQKENIIDESGMPKERFSAEFPKEGPSILRIQQVVRGDSAAYFCASSPNRGILSPLHFGNGTRLTVT.

The chain carries TRBV25-1 and TRBJ1-2; D not certain. The CDR3 length is 14 residues. Trimming removed 5 bases from V and 0 bases from J, with 10 bases in between. The germline V gene encodes CDR1 MGHDK and CDR2 SYGVNS. Written as DNA, the CDR3 is TGTGCCAGCAGTCCCTCTGGAGCTAACTATGGCTACACCTTC. Translation: CASSPSGANYGYTF.

This clonotype was picked up one time. The chain is built from TRBV28 and TRBJ1-6; possibly TRBD1 for D (6 bases). Deletions cut 1 base from V and 9 bases from J, with 13 bases between. The length of the CDR3 is 15 residues. Germline V CDR1 and CDR2: MDHEN, SYDVKM. The CDR3 region has the DNA TGTGCCAGCAGTTTATCCCCACAGGGTCCTTCACCCCTCCACTTT. This gives the protein CASSLSPQGPSPLHF. The complete variable domain, with remaining parts taken from reference TRBV28 and TRBJ1-6, reads DVKVTQSSRYLVKRTGEKVFLECVQDMDHENMFWYRQDPGLGLRLIYFSYDVKMKEKGDIPEGYSVSREKKERFSLILESASTNQTSMYLCASSLSPQGPSPLHFGNGTRLTVT.

This clonotype occurred a few times. The CDR3: CASSPAADGYGYTF. CDR3 in DNA: TGCGCCAGCAGTCCTGCGGCGGACGGTTATGGCTACACCTTC. The gene calls are TRBV5-1 and TRBJ1-2, with D unclear. V was cut by 5 bases and J by 5 bases, with 16 bases left in between. This CDR3 contains 14 residues. CDR1 is SGHRS and CDR2 is YFSETQ in the germline V gene. The variable domain in full, with the rest retrieved from reference TRBV5-1 and TRBJ1-2, is KAGVTQTPRYLIKTRGQQVTLSCSPISGHRSVSWYQQTPGQGLQFLFEYFSETQRNKGNFPGRFSGRQFSNSRSEMNVSTLELGDSALYLCASSPAADGYGYTFGSGTRLTVV.

J is TRBJ1-2 and V is TRBV25-1; possible D gene TRBD1, 5 bases. CDR3 length: 15 amino acids. V shed 4 bases and J shed 0 bases, with 12 bases lying between them. Germline assignment: CDR1 MGHDK and CDR2 SYGVNS. This CDR3 reads CASSVAGIANYGYTF. CDR3 nucleotides: TGTGCCAGCAGTGTGGCAGGGATAGCTAACTATGGCTACACCTTC.

The V gene is TRBV12-3 or TRBV12-4, the J gene TRBJ2-5; D is uncertain. Trimming took off 5 bases at V and 4 bases at J, with 8 bases between the two ends. The CDR3 is made up of 12 amino acids. Here the CDR3 DNA reads TGTGCCAGCAGTACTCTCATAGAGACCCAGTACTTC. Amino acids: CASSTLIETQYF.

This chain connects TRBV30 to TRBJ2-2; D gene ambiguous. Trimming stripped 4 bases from V and 4 bases from J, with 7 bases between. The CDR3 has 12 amino acids. In germline, CDR1 is GTSNPN, CDR2 SVGIG (reference sequence). CDR3 residues: CAWNTFTGELFF. The CDR3 DNA reads as TGTGCCTGGAACACCTTCACCGGGGAGCTGTTTTTT.

This chain links TRBV30 with TRBJ1-5; D is possibly TRBD1 (5 bases). Germline V CDR1 and CDR2: GTSNPN, SVGIG (reference sequence). This CDR3 comprises 12 residues. Deletions cut 1 base from V and 8 bases from J, with 9 bases between. CDR3 residues: CAWSGVTEPQHF. DNA of the CDR3: TGTGCCTGGAGTGGGGTGACAGAGCCCCAGCATTTT.

This clonotype showed up just a few times. The chain uses TRBV20-1 and TRBJ1-2; tentatively, D is TRBD1 (6 bases). V was cut by 1 base and J by 4 bases, with 25 bases left in between. Germline lookup yields CDR1 DFQATT and CDR2 SNEGSKA (reference sequence). This CDR3 is built from 18 residues. CDR3 region: CSARGDRNPGTGSYGYTF. The CDR3, as DNA: TGCAGTGCTAGAGGAGACAGGAACCCCGGGACGGGGAGCTATGGCTACACCTTC.

This clonotype has more than one count but fewer than ten. This chain uses TRBV4-1 with TRBJ2-1; D perhaps matches TRBD1 (6 bases). The CDR3 is 16 residues long. Germline V gene sequence: CDR1 MGHRA, CDR2 YSYEKL. Trimming removed 4 bases at V and 3 bases at J, with 16 bases between. CDR3 region: CASSPLTGHDYNEQFF. The CDR3 bases are TGCGCCAGCAGCCCCCTCACAGGGCACGACTACAATGAGCAGTTCTTC.

The V call is TRBV6-5, the J call TRBJ1-6, with D possibly matching TRBD1 (5 bases). This CDR3 contains 16 residues. The germline V gene has CDR1 MNHEY and CDR2 SVGAGI. Trimming took 5 bases from V and 0 from J, leaving 11 bases between them. The CDR3 spells CASSRAGTSYNSPLHF. For the CDR3, the DNA is TGTGCCAGCAGTCGCGCAGGGACCTCCTATAATTCACCCCTCCACTTT.